This T cell receptor (beta chain) originates from a study of blood T cell repertoires in COVID-19 (dated by TCRdb to the early 2020s). About the full investigation: Collaborator samples came from the United States, Italy and Spain and covered acute and convalescent phases of COVID-19. The prospective study material was composed of cDNA or gDNA derived from T cells, B-cell-depleted T cells, or PBMCs. The dataset comprised deeply sampled blood TCRbeta repertoires from subjects exposed to, actively infected with, or recovered from COVID-19. The repertoires were released in a freely available public database meant as a resource for research on the immune response to SARS-CoV-2. Samples came from the ongoing ImmuneRACE study (first 160 participants) plus 1,254 subjects from 6 global collaborators. The sample metadata nearly always contained a de-identified subject ID, COVID-19 status, age in years and sex. Where HLA class I and class II types were available, the types were taken from metadata supplied by the sample provider, not from assay-based typing.

The collaborating institutions used their own protocols to collect whole blood in K2EDTA tubes. For TCRbeta analysis, collaborators shipped samples as frozen whole blood, isolated PBMCs, or DNA extracted from either of those sample types. In regard to this clone: The target of this receptor is not known. Base quality data are lacking; no much larger clone is found one base away.

TCRbeta CDR3 regions were amplified from genomic DNA using the immunoSEQ Assay, a bias-controlled multiplex PCR. Processing in the source paper ran as follows. The number of nucleated cells in each sample was estimated from the amplification of reference gene primers within the assay. To quantify the absolute abundance of each unique TCRbeta CDR3 rearrangement, sequence reads were collapsed and filtered. For each sample, productive Simpson clonality was calculated as the square root of Simpson's diversity index over productive rearrangements. TCRdb's version of the immuneACCESS table is confined to in-frame rearrangements and falls short of the full clone set. An unresolved V gene accounts for under half of the shortfall where checked; the remainder is of unknown origin. That table supplies the V and J calls and clone size; D and trimming were determined from the DNA. The sample includes about 93,000 clones, with almost 80% observed a single time. Jointly, the top ten make up 16% of the sample.

Trimming takes 7 bases from V and 5 bases from J, and the germline ends sit 13 bases apart. CDR1 and CDR2 were assigned from the germline V gene as SNHLY and FYNNEI. Spanning cysteine to phenylalanine, the CDR3 consists of 13 amino acids. Just the 39-base CDR3 DNA is kept, in frame starting at base 1. Overall study outcomes, separate from this receptor: How much clinical and demographic metadata was included differed by source and by participant, and the metadata was provided uncurated.

This chain is built from TRBV2 and TRBJ2-3, with the D gene too uncertain to name. Sequenced material: peripheral blood. The receptor was derived from a human donor in a cohort sampled during active COVID-19. The DNA reads TGTGCCAGCACAAGAATCTACAGAGATACGCAGTATTTT. It translates as CASTRIYRDTQYF. The variable domain in full, with residues beyond the CDR3 obtained from the reference TRBV2 and TRBJ2-3 genes, is EPEVTQTPSHQVTQMGQEVILRCVPISNHLYFYWYRQILGQKVEFLVSFYNNEISEKSEIFDDQFSVERPDGSNFTLKIRSTKLEDSAMYFCASTRIYRDTQYFGPGTRLTVL.